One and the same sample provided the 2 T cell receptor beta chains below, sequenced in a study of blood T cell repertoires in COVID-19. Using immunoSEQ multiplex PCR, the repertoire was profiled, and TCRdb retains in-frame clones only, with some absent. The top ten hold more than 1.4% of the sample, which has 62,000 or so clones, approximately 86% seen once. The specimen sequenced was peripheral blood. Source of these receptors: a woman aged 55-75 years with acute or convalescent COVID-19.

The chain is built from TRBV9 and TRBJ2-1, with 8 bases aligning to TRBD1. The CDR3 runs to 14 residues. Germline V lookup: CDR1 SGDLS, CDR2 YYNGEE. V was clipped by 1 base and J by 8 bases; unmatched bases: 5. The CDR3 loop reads CASSVLGQGYEQFF. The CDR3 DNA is TGTGCCAGCAGCGTACTCGGACAGGGATATGAGCAGTTCTTC.

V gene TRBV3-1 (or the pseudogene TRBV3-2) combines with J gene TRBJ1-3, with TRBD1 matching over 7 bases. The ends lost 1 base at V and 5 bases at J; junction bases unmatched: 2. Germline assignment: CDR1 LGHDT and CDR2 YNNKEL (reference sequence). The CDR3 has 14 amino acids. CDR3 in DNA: TGTGCCAGCAGCCAAGGGACAGGTAGAAACACCATATATTTT. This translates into CASSQGTGRNTIYF.